The source of this TCR beta chain is a study of OX40 agonist ivuxolimab in advanced cancers. Study details: Two patients with cutaneous melanoma and one with hepatocellular carcinoma, three in total, showed partial responses.

This clone showed up just once. The table came from immunoSEQ multiplex PCR; TCRdb's copy has only in-frame clones and leaves some out. The sample yields tens of thousands of clones, roughly nine tenths seen once. Trimming left V 0 bases short and J 2 bases short, with 6 bases between. The CDR3 contains 13 residues. Germline V lookup: CDR1 GTSNPN, CDR2 SVGIG (reference sequence). The rearrangement joins TRBV30 to TRBJ2-3; D gene unclear. The sequences come from CD4+ or CD8+ T cells sorted from blood, collected in a trial of the OX40 agonist ivuxolimab. This TCR was recovered from an adult with an advanced solid tumor such as melanoma, head and neck, liver or kidney cancer. CDR3 DNA: TGTGCCTGGAGTGTAGGGAACACAGATACGCAGTATTTT. Encoded protein: CAWSVGNTDTQYF.